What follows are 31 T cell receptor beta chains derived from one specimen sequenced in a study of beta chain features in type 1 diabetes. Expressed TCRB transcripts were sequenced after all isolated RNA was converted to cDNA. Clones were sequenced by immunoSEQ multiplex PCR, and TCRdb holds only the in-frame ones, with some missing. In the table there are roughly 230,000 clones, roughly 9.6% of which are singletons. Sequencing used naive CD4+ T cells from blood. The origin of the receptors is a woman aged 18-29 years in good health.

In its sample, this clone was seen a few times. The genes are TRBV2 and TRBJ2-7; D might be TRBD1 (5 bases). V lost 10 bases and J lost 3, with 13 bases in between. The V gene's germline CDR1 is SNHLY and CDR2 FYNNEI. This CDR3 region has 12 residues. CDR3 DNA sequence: TGTGCCACCAAAACCGACAGCTACGAGCAGTACTTC. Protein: CATKTDSYEQYF.

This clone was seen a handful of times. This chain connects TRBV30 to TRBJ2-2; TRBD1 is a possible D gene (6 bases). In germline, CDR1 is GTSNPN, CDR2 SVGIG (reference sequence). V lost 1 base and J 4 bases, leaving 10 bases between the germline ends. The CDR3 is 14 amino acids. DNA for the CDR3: TGTGCCTGGAGTGGAGGGGGAACCACCGGGGAGCTGTTTTTT. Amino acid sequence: CAWSGGGTTGELFF.

CDR3 amino acids: CASTTPAGRYSGELFF. For the CDR3, the DNA is TGTGCCAGCACCACGCCGGCAGGGAGGTACTCCGGGGAGCTGTTTTTT. J is TRBJ2-2 and V is TRBV19; D possibly corresponds to TRBD2 (6 bases). Trimming cost V 9 bases and J 6 bases, with 23 bases left between them. CDR1 LNHDA and CDR2 SQIVND come from the germline V gene (reference sequence). This CDR3 spans 16 amino acids.

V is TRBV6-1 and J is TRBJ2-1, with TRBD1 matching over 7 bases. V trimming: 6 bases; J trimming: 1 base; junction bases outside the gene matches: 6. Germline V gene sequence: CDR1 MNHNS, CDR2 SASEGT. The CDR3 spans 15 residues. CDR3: CASRDRDRSYNEQFF. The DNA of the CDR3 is TGTGCCAGCAGAGACCGGGACAGATCCTACAATGAGCAGTTCTTC.

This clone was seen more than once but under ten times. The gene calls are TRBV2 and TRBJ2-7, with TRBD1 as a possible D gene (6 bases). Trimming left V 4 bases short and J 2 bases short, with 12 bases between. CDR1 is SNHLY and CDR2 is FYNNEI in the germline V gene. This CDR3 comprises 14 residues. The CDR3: CASSGTGSPYEQYF. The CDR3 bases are TGTGCCAGCAGTGGAACAGGGTCACCCTACGAGCAGTACTTC.

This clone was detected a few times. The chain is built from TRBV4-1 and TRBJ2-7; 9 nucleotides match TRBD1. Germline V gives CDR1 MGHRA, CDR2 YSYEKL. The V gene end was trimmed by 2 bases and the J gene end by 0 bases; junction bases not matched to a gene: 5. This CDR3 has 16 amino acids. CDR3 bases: TGCGCCAGCAGCCAAAGGACAGGGGCCCTCTCCTACGAGCAGTACTTC. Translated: CASSQRTGALSYEQYF.

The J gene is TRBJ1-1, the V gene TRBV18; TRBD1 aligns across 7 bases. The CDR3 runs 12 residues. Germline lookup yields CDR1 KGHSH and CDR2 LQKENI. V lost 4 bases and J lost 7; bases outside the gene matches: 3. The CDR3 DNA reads TGTGCCAGCTCACGGGACAGCCTTGAAGCTTTCTTT. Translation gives CASSRDSLEAFF.

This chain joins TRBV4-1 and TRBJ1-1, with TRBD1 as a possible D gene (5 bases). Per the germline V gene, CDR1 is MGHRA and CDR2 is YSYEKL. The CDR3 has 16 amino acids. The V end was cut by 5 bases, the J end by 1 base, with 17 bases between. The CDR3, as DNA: TGCGCCAGCAGCTGGGGAACAGAGCAGGGGAACACTGAAGCTTTCTTT. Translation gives CASSWGTEQGNTEAFF.

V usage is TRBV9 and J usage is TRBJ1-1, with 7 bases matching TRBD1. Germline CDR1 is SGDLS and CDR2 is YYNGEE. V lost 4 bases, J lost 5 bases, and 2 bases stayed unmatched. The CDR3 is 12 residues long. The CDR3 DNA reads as TGTGCCAGCAGCCCGACAGGGACTGAAGCTTTCTTT. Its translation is CASSPTGTEAFF.

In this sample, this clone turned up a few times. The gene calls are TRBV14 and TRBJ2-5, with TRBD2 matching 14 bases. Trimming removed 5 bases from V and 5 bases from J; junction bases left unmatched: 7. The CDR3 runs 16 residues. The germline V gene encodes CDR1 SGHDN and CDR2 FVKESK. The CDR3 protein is CASSGTSGRLRETQYF. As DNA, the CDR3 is TGTGCCAGCAGCGGGACTAGCGGGAGATTGAGGGAGACCCAGTACTTC.

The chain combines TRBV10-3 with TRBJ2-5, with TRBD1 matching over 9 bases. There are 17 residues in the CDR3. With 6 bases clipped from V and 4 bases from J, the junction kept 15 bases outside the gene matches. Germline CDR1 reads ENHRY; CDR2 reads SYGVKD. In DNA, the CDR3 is TGTGCCATCAGCTCCGGGACAGGGAGCAGGATTGGAGAGACCCAGTACTTC. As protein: CAISSGTGSRIGETQYF.

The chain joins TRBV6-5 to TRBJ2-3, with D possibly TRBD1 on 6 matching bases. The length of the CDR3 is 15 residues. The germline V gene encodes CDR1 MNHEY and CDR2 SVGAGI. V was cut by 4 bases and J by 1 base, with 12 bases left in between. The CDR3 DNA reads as TGTGCCAGCAGTTTTCGGACAGCTGGCACAGATACGCAGTATTTT. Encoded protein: CASSFRTAGTDTQYF.

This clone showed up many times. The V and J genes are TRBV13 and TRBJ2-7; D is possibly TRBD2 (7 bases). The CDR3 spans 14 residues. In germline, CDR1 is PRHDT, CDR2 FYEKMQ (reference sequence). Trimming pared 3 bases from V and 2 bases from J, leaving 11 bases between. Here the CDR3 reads CASSLGAGAYEQYF. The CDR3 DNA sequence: TGTGCCAGCAGCTTGGGGGCGGGAGCCTACGAGCAGTACTTC.

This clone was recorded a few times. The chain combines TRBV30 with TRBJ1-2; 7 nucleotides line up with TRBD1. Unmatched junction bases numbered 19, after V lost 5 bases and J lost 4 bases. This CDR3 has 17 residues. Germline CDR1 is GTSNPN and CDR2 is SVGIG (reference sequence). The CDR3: CAWRPPQPLRDSYGYTF. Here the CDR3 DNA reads TGTGCCTGGCGACCCCCCCAACCCCTCCGGGACAGCTATGGCTACACCTTC.

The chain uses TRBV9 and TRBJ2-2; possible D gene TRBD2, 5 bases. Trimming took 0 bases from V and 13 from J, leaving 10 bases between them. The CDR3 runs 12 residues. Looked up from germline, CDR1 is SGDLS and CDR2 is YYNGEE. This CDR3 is CASSVAEGRLFF. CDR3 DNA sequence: TGTGCCAGCAGCGTAGCCGAGGGAAGGCTGTTTTTT.

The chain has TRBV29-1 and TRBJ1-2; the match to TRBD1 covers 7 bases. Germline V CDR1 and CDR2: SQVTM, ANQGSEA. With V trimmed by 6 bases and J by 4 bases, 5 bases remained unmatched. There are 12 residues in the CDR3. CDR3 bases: TGCAGCGTCCGACAGGGCACCTATGGCTACACCTTC. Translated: CSVRQGTYGYTF.

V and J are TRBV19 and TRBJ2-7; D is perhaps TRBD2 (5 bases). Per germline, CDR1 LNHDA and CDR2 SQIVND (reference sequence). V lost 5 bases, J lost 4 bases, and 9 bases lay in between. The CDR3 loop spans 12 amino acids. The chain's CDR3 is CASSGLTYEQYF. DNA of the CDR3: TGTGCCAGTAGTGGACTTACTTACGAGCAGTACTTC.

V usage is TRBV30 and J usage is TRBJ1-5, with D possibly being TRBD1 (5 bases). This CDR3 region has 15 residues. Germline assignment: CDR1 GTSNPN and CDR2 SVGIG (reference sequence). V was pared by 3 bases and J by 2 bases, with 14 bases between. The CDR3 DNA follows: TGTGCCTGGAGCCTGGGGGAGGGCGGCAATCAGCCCCAGCATTTT. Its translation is CAWSLGEGGNQPQHF.

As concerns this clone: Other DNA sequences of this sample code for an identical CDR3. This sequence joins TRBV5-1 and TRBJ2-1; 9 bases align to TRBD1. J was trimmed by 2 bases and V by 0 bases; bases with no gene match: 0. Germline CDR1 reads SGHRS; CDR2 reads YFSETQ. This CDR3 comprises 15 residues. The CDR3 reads CASSLGQGAYNEQFF. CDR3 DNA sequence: TGCGCCAGCAGCTTGGGACAGGGGGCCTACAATGAGCAGTTCTTC. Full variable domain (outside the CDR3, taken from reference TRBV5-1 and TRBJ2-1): KAGVTQTPRYLIKTRGQQVTLSCSPISGHRSVSWYQQTPGQGLQFLFEYFSETQRNKGNFPGRFSGRQFSNSRSEMNVSTLELGDSALYLCASSLGQGAYNEQFFGPGTRLTVL.

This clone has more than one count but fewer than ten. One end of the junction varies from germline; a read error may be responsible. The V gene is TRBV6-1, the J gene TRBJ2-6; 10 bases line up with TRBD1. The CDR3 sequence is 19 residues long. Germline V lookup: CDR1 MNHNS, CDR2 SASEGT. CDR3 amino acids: CASREGGTGESSGANVLTF. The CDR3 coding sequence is TGTGCCAGCAGAGAAGGAGGGACAGGGGAGTCCTCTGGGGCCAACGTCCTGACTTTC.

CDR3 region: CASSLAGTGQIYEQYF. CDR3 bases: TGTGCCAGCAGCTTAGCCGGGACAGGGCAGATCTACGAGCAGTACTTC. J is TRBJ2-7 and V is TRBV7-2, with TRBD1 identical over 9 bases. This CDR3 has 16 residues. Germline CDR1 and CDR2: SGHTA and FQGNSA. Trimming took 0 bases from V and 3 from J; bases not matched to a gene: 6.

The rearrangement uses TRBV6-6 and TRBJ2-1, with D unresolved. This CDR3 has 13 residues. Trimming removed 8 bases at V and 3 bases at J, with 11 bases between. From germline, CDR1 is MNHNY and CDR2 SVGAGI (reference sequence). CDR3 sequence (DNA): TGTGCCAGCCACGGTGGGCGCTACAATGAGCAGTTCTTC. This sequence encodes CASHGGRYNEQFF.

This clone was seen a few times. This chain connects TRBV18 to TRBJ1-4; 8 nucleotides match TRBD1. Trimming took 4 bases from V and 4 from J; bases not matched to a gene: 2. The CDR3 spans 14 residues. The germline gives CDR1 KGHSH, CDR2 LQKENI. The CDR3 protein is CASSLTGDNEKLFF. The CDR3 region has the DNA TGTGCCAGCTCACTGACAGGGGATAATGAAAAACTGTTTTTT.

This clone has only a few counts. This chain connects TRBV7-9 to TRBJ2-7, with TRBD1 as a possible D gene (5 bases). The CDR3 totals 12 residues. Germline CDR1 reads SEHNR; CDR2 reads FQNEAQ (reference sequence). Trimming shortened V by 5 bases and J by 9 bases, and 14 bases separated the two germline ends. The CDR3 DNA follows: TGTGCCAGCAGCCCCCCGACAGAATTGCAGTACTTC. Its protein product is CASSPPTELQYF.

CDR3 nucleotide sequence: TGCGCCAGCAGCTTGCGGCAGGGCGTGGGCTACGAGCAGTACTTC. Encoded protein: CASSLRQGVGYEQYF. The chain couples TRBV5-1 to TRBJ2-7; maybe TRBD1 (5 bases). V was trimmed by 1 base and J by 3 bases, leaving 14 bases between them. This CDR3 is built from 15 residues. The germline gives CDR1 SGHRS, CDR2 YFSETQ.

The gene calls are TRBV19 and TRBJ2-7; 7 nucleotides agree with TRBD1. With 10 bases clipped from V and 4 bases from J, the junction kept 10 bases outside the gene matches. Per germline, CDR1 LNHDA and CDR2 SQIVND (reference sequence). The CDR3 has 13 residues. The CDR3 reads CATKTGRGYEQYF. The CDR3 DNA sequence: TGTGCCACCAAGACAGGGCGTGGGTACGAGCAGTACTTC.

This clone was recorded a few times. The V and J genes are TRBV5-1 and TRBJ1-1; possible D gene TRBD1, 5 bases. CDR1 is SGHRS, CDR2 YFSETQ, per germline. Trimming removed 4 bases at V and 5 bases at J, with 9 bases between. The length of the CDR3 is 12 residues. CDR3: CASSGGVTEAFF. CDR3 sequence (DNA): TGCGCCAGCAGCGGAGGGGTGACTGAAGCTTTCTTT.

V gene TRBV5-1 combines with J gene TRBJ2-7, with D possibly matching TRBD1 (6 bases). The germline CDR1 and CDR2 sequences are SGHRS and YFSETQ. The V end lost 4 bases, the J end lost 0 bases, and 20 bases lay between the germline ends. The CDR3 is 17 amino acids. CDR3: CASSLRPGRGNSYEQYF. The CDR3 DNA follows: TGCGCCAGCAGCCTCCGTCCAGGCAGGGGCAACTCCTACGAGCAGTACTTC. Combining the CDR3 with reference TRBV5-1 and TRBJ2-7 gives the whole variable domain KAGVTQTPRYLIKTRGQQVTLSCSPISGHRSVSWYQQTPGQGLQFLFEYFSETQRNKGNFPGRFSGRQFSNSRSEMNVSTLELGDSALYLCASSLRPGRGNSYEQYFGPGTRLTVT.

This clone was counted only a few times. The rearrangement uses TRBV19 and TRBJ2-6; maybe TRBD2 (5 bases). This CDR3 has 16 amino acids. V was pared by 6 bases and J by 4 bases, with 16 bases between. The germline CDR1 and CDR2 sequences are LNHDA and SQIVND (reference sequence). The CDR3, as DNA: TGTGCCAGTAGGCATAACGGGGTTGCAGGGGCCAACGTCCTGACTTTC. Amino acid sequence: CASRHNGVAGANVLTF.

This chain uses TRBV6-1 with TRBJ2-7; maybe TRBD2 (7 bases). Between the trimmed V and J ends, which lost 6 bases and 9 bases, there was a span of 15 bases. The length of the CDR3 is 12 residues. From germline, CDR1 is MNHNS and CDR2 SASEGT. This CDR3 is CASSQGRERQYF. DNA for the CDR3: TGTGCCAGCAGCCAGGGGCGGGAGAGGCAGTACTTC.

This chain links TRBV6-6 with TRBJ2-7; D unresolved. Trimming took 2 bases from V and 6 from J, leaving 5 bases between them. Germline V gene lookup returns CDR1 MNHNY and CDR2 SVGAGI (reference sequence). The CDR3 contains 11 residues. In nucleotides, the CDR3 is TGTGCCAGCAGTTACGCGATCGAGCAGTACTTC. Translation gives CASSYAIEQYF.